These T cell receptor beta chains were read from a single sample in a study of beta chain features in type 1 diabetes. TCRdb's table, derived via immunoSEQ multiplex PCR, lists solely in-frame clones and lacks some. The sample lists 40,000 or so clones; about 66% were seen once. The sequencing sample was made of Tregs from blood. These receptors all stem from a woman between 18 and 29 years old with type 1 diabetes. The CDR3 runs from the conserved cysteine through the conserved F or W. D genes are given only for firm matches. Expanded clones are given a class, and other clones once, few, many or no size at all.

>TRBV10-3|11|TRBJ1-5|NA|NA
TGTGCCATCAGTGATTCCGGGCCCCAGCATTTT
CAISDSGPQHF
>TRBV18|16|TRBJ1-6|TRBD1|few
TGTGCCAGCTCCCCGACTCCGGGACAGGGGACTTCACCCCTCCACTTT
CASSPTPGQGTSPLHF
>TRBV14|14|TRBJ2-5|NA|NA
TGTGCCAGCAGCCAAGGGGCGCGAAGTGAGACCCAGTACTTC
CASSQGARSETQYF
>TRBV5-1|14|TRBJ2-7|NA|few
TGCGCCAGCAGCCCCGGGTCGAGGTTCTACGAGCAGTACTTC
CASSPGSRFYEQYF
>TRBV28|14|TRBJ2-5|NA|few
TGTGCCAGCAGTTCCCCGGACAGACAAGAGACCCAGTACTTC
CASSSPDRQETQYF
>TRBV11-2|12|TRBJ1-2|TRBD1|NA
TGTGCCAGCAGCCCTCGACAGGGATACTACACCTTC
CASSPRQGYYTF
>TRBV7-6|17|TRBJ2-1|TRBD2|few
TGTGCCAGCAGCGTCGGGACTAGCGGGAGTCACTACAATGAGCAGTTCTTC
CASSVGTSGSHYNEQFF
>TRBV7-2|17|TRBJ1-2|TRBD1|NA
TGTGCCAGCAGCTTACGATATTGGGACAGGGGGACGGATGGCTACACCTTC
CASSLRYWDRGTDGYTF
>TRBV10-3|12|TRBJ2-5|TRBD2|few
TGTGCCACCCGGGCGGGAGGGGAGACCCAGTACTTC
CATRAGGETQYF
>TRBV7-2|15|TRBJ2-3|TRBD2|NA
TGTGCCAGCAGCGTCCCTAGCGGTAGCACAGATACGCAGTATTTT
CASSVPSGSTDTQYF
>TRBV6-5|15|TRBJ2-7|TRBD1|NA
TGTGCCAGCAGTGGGCAGACAGGGGTTTCCTACGAGCAGTACTTC
CASSGQTGVSYEQYF
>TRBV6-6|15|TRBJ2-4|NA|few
TGTGCCAGCAGCCGCCAACAGCTAGCCAAAAACATTCAGTACTTC
CASSRQQLAKNIQYF
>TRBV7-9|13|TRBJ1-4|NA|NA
TGTGCCAGCAGTGCGGGGCTTCGGGAAAAACTGTTTTTT
CASSAGLREKLFF
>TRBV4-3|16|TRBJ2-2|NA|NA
TGCGCCAGCAGCCATCAGGGAAGCGCCGTCACCGGGGAGCTGTTTTTT
CASSHQGSAVTGELFF
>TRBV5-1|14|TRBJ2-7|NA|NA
TGCGCCAGCAGCTGGAGTAGCGCGACCTACGAGCAGTACTTC
CASSWSSATYEQYF
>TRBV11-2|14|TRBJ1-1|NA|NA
TGTGCCAGCAGCGGGCGGGTGGCAAACACTGAAGCTTTCTTT
CASSGRVANTEAFF
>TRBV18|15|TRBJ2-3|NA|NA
TGTGCCAGCTCATTGACAGCGCTCAGGACAGATACGCAGTATTTT
CASSLTALRTDTQYF
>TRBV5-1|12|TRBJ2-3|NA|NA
TGCGCCAGCACGCAGGGCGCAGATACGCAGTATTTT
CASTQGADTQYF
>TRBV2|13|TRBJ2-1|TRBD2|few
TGTGCCAGCAGAGCGGGAGGGAGCAATGAGCAGTTCTTC
CASRAGGSNEQFF
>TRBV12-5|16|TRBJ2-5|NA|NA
TGTGCTAGTGGTTTGGGCAGTACAACCGCCCAAGAGACCCAGTACTTC
CASGLGSTTAQETQYF
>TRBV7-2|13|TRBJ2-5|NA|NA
TGTGCCAGCAGCATACAGTACCAAGAGACCCAGTACTTC
CASSIQYQETQYF
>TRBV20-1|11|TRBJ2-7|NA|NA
TGCAGTGCTAGCGGGGAGTACGAGCAGTACTTC
CSASGEYEQYF
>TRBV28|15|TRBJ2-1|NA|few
TGTGCCAGCAGTTTATTACCGAGCTCCTACAATGAGCAGTTCTTC
CASSLLPSSYNEQFF
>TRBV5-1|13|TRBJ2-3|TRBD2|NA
TGCGCTAGCAGCTTAGCGATAGCGGGGCCGCAGTATTTT
CASSLAIAGPQYF
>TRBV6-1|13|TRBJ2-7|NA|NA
TGTGGGATTACAGGGCAGCGGACCTACGAGCAGTACTTC
CGITGQRTYEQYF
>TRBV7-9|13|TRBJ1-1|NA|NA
TGTGCCAGCAGCTTAGGACACCTCACTGAAGCTTTCTTT
CASSLGHLTEAFF
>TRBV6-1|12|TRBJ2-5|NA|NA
TGTGCCAGCTGCTACAGGGAAGAGACCCAGTACTTC
CASCYREETQYF
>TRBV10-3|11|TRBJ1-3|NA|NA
TGTGCCGGCAGCTCTGGAAACACCATATATTTT
CAGSSGNTIYF
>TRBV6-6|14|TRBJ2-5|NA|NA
TGTGCCAGCGAAACCGCCGGGACACAAGAGACCCAGTACTTC
CASETAGTQETQYF